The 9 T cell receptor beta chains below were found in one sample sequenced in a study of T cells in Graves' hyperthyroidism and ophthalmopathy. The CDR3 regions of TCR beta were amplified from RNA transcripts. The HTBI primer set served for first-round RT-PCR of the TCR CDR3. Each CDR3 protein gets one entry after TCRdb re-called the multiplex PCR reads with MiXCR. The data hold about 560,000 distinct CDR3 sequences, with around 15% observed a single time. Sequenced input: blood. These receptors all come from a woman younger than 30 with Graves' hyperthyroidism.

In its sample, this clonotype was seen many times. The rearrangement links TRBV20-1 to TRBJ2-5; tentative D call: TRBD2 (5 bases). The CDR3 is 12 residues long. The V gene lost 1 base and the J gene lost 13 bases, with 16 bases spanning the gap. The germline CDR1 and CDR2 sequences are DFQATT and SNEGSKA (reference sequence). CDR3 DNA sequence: TGCAGTGCTAGAGTACCCCCAGAGGGCTCGTACTTC. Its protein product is CSARVPPEGSYF.

CDR3 DNA: TGTGCCAGTAGTATAAGTGTTGCCACAGATACGCAGTATTTT. Translated, it gives CASSISVATDTQYF. The chain employs TRBV19 and TRBJ2-3; D gene unclear. Trimming stripped 2 bases from V and 2 bases from J, with 8 bases between. CDR1 LNHDA and CDR2 SQIVND come from the germline V gene (reference sequence). The CDR3 has 14 amino acids. The full variable domain, with the rest looked up from reference TRBV19 and TRBJ2-3, is DGGITQSPKYLFRKEGQNVTLSCEQNLNHDAMYWYRQDPGQGLRLIYYSQIVNDFQKGDIAEGYSVSREKKESFPLTVTSAQKNPTAFYLCASSISVATDTQYFGPGTRLTVL.

The CDR3 spells CSARDERDYSYNEQFF. CDR3 in DNA: TGCAGTGCTAGAGACGAGCGGGATTACTCCTACAATGAGCAGTTCTTC. The V call is TRBV20-1, the J call TRBJ2-1; 7 bases are shared with TRBD2. V shed 0 bases and J 0 bases; nucleotides not matched to a gene: 5. Germline values: CDR1 DFQATT, CDR2 SNEGSKA (reference sequence). CDR3 length equals 16 residues.

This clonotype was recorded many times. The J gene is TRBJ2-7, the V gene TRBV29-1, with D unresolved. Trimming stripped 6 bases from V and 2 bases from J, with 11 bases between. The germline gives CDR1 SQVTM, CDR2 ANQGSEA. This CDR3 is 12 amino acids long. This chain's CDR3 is CSVLIEAYEQYF. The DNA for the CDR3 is TGCAGCGTCCTCATAGAAGCCTACGAGCAGTACTTC.

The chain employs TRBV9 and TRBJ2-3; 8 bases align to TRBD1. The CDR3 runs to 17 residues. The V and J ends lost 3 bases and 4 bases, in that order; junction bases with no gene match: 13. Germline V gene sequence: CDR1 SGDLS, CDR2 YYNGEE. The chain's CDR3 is CASSGAGTGFPADTQYF. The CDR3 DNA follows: TGTGCCAGCAGCGGGGCCGGGACAGGTTTTCCGGCAGATACGCAGTATTTT.

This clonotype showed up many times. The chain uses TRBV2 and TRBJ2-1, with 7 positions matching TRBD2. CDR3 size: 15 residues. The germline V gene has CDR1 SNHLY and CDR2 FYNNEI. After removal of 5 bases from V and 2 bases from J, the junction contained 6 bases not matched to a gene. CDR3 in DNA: TGTGCCAGCAGTCCCAATCTAGCGGCCTACAATGAGCAGTTCTTC. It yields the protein CASSPNLAAYNEQFF.

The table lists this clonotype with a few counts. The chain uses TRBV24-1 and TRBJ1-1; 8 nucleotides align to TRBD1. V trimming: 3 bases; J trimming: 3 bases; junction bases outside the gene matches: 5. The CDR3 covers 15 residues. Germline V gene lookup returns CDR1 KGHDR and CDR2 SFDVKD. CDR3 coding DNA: TGTGCCACCAGTGATGCGACAGGGGCCGACACTGAAGCTTTCTTT. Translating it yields CATSDATGADTEAFF.

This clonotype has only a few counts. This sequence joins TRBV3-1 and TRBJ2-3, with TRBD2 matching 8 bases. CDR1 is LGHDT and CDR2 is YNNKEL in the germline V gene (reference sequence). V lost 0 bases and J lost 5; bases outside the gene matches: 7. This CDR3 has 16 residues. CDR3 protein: CASSQDGAGDRDTQYF. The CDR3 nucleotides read TGTGCCAGCAGCCAAGATGGAGCGGGAGACAGAGATACGCAGTATTTT.

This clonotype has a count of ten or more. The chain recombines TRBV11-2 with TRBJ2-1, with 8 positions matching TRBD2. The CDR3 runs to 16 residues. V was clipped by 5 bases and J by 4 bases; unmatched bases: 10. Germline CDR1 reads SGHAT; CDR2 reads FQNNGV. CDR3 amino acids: CASSARAGEMYNEQFF. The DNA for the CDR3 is TGTGCCAGCAGCGCCAGAGCGGGGGAAATGTACAATGAGCAGTTCTTC.